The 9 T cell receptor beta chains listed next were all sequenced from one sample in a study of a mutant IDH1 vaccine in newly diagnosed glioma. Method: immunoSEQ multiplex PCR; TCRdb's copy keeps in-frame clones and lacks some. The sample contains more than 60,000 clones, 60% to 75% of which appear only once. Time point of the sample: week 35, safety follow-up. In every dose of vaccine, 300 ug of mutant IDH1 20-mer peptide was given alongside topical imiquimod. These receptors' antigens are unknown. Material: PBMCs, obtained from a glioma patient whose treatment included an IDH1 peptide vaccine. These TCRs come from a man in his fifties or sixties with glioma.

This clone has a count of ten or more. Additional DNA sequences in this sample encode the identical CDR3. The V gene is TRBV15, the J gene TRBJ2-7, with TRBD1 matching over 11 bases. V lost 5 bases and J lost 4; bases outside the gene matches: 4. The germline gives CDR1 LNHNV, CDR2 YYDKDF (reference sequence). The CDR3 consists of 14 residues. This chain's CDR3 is CATSPGTGGYEQYF. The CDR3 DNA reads TGTGCCACCAGCCCTGGGACAGGGGGATACGAGCAGTACTTC.

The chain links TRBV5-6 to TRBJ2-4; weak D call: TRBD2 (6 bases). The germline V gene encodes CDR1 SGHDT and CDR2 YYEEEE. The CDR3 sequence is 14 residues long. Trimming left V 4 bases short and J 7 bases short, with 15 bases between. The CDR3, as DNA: TGTGCCAGCAGCACTATCGGGGGATGGAACATTCAGTACTTC. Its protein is CASSTIGGWNIQYF.

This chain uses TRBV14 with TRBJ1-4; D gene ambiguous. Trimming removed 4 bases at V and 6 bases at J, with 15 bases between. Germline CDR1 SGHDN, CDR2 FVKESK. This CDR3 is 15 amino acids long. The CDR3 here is CASSRTPWEDEKLFF. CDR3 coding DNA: TGTGCCAGCAGCCGAACCCCTTGGGAGGATGAAAAACTGTTTTTT. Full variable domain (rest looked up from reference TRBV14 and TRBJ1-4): EAGVTQFPSHSVIEKGQTVTLRCDPISGHDNLYWYRRVMGKEIKFLLHFVKESKQDESGMPNNRFLAERTGGTYSTLKVQPAELEDSGVYFCASSRTPWEDEKLFFGSGTQLSVL.

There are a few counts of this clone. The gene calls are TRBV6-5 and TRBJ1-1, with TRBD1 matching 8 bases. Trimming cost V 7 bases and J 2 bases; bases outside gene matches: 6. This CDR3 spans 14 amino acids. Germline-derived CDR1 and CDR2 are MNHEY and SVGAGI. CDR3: CASTFGQGNTEAFF. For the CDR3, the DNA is TGTGCCAGCACCTTCGGACAGGGCAACACTGAAGCTTTCTTT.

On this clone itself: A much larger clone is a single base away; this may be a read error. The CDR3 sequence: CAISGDNYGYTF. The CDR3, as DNA: TGTGCCATCAGTGGGGATAACTATGGCTACACCTTC. The J gene is TRBJ1-2, the V gene TRBV10-3; D ambiguous. Trimming removed 4 bases from V and 1 base from J, with 4 bases in between. The CDR3 covers 12 residues. Germline V lookup: CDR1 ENHRY, CDR2 SYGVKD.

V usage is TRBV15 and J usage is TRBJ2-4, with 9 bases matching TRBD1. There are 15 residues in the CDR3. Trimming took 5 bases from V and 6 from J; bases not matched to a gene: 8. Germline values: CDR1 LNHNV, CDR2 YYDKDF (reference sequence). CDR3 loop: CATSVGQGRGNIQYF. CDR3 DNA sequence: TGTGCCACCAGCGTGGGACAGGGAAGGGGAAACATTCAGTACTTC.

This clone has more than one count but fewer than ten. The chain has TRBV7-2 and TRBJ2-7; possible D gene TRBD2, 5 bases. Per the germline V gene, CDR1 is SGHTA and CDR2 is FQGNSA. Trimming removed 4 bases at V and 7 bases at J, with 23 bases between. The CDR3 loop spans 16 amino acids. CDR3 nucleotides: TGTGCCAGCAGCTCCCCGGGCGAGCCCGGGGAGAGGGAGCAGTACTTC. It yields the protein CASSSPGEPGEREQYF.

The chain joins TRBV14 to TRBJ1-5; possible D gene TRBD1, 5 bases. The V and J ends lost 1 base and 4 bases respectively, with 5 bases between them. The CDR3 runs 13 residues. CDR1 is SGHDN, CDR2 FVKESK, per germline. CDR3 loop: CASSQAGNQPQHF. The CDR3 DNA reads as TGTGCCAGCAGCCAAGCAGGGAATCAGCCCCAGCATTTT. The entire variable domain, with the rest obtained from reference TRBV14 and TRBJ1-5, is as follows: EAGVTQFPSHSVIEKGQTVTLRCDPISGHDNLYWYRRVMGKEIKFLLHFVKESKQDESGMPNNRFLAERTGGTYSTLKVQPAELEDSGVYFCASSQAGNQPQHFGDGTRLSIL.

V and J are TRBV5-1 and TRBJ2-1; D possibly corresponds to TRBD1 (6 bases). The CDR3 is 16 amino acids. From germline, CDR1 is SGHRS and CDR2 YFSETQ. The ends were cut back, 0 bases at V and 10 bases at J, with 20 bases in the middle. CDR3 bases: TGCGCCAGCAGCTTGGGGGACACCCGGCCCCAGACCGAGCAGTTCTTC. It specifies CASSLGDTRPQTEQFF.